These 17 T cell receptor beta chains share one sample of origin, sequenced in a study of radiation and T cells in renal cell carcinoma (dated by TCRdb to between 2020 and 2021). The library was made by the immunoSEQ multiplex PCR assay. TCRdb took this table from immuneACCESS and kept in-frame rearrangements with V and J called. Such tables lack part of the clones; where checked against another copy, unresolved V genes explain under half of the gap, and the rest is unexplained. The sample records some 120,000 clones, about four fifths of which are singletons. The leading ten clones occupy less than 3.5% of the sample. The sample's time point label is to be understood as: baseline pretreatment blood. This specimen's treatment or condition label, interpreted: 15 Gy SBRT to primary tumor, nephrectomy 4 weeks later. This material consisted of blood, taken from a patient whose treatment included radiotherapy and nephrectomy. The receptors originated from a woman aged 55-75 years with renal cell carcinoma.

The chain carries TRBV29-1 and TRBJ1-1, with no clear D. CDR3 length equals 13 residues. Trimming removed 4 bases from V and 5 bases from J, with 14 bases in between. Germline lookup yields CDR1 SQVTM and CDR2 ANQGSEA. This CDR3 reads CSVGPSSGTEAFF. In DNA, the CDR3 is TGCAGCGTTGGCCCGTCAAGTGGAACTGAAGCTTTCTTT.

The V call is TRBV2, the J call TRBJ1-3; perhaps TRBD1 as D (5 bases). Germline V lookup: CDR1 SNHLY, CDR2 FYNNEI. The V and J ends lost 4 bases and 0 bases respectively, with 7 bases between them. CDR3 length: 14 residues. CDR3 region: CASSGQSSGNTIYF. CDR3 nucleotide sequence: TGTGCCAGCAGTGGACAGAGCTCTGGAAACACCATATATTTT.

This chain links TRBV6-7 with TRBJ2-7; maybe TRBD1 (6 bases). TRBV6-7 is reported as an ORF; its role is uncertain. The CDR3 is 13 amino acids. Between the trimmed V and J ends, which lost 2 bases and 6 bases, there was a span of 11 bases. The CDR3 DNA sequence: TGTGCCAGCAGTTACCTATCAGGGGTCGAGCAGTACTTC. It specifies CASSYLSGVEQYF.

The V and J genes are TRBV19 and TRBJ1-1; maybe TRBD1 (5 bases). The CDR3 has 13 amino acids. Per the germline V gene, CDR1 is LNHDA and CDR2 is SQIVND (reference sequence). V dropped 6 bases and J dropped 5 bases, with 13 bases sitting between them. CDR3 sequence reads: CASRLGGGTEAFF. CDR3 sequence (DNA): TGTGCCAGTAGGCTTGGGGGTGGGACTGAAGCTTTCTTT.

V gene TRBV7-9 combines with J gene TRBJ1-2; D possibly corresponds to TRBD1 (6 bases). Deletions cut 0 bases from V and 5 bases from J, with 25 bases between. The length of the CDR3 is 19 residues. CDR1 and CDR2 (germline): SEHNR, FQNEAQ (reference sequence). The CDR3 is CASSLASPGTRLRSYGYTF. The CDR3 DNA reads TGTGCCAGCAGCTTAGCGTCCCCCGGGACAAGACTCCGGAGTTATGGCTACACCTTC.

V gene TRBV5-1 combines with J gene TRBJ2-5; unclear D gene. Germline CDR1 is SGHRS and CDR2 is YFSETQ. Trimming took 6 bases from V and 1 from J, leaving 16 bases between them. The length of the CDR3 is 15 residues. The CDR3 protein is CASTSSVATQETQYF. CDR3 DNA sequence: TGCGCCAGCACCTCTTCAGTAGCTACCCAAGAGACCCAGTACTTC.

The rearrangement joins TRBV5-1 to TRBJ1-5; D might be TRBD1 (5 bases). The V end lost 0 bases, the J end lost 5 bases, and 18 bases lay between the germline ends. The CDR3 covers 17 residues. In germline, CDR1 is SGHRS, CDR2 YFSETQ. CDR3 DNA sequence: TGCGCCAGCAGCTTGGTCAATCCAGGGCCGGTCCATCAGCCCCAGCATTTT. Encoded protein: CASSLVNPGPVHQPQHF.

This rearrangement joins TRBV5-1 to TRBJ2-1, with no clear D. Germline lookup yields CDR1 SGHRS and CDR2 YFSETQ. The germline V and J ends were trimmed by 2 bases and 5 bases, with 8 bases remaining between them. CDR3 size: 13 residues. CDR3 DNA: TGCGCCAGCAGCTTAGACATCGACAATGAGCAGTTCTTC. It translates to CASSLDIDNEQFF.

The gene calls are TRBV7-3 and TRBJ2-7; no clear D gene. The V and J ends lost 1 base and 6 bases respectively, with 10 bases between them. This CDR3 is built from 13 residues. Germline values: CDR1 SGHTA, CDR2 FQGTGA. CDR3 coding DNA: TGTGCCAGCAGCTTAAACCCTCTTGGCGAGCAGTACTTC. It yields the protein CASSLNPLGEQYF.

Concerning this clone: Distinct nucleotide sequences in the sample also encode this CDR3. V is TRBV5-1 and J is TRBJ2-7; D may be TRBD2 (7 bases). There are 15 residues in the CDR3. Germline values: CDR1 SGHRS, CDR2 YFSETQ. V was cut by 1 base and J by 7 bases, with 18 bases left in between. The DNA of the CDR3 is TGCGCCAGCAGCTTGTGGACCGCGGGGGCGGGGGAGCAGTACTTC. It codes for CASSLWTAGAGEQYF.

In DNA form, the CDR3 reads TGTGCCAGTAGTATAGCTCCAGGGACGAACACTGAAGCTTTCTTT. This gives the protein CASSIAPGTNTEAFF. The V call is TRBV19, the J call TRBJ1-1; tentative D call: TRBD1 (5 bases). V lost 1 base and J lost 1, with 10 bases in between. The CDR3 is made up of 15 amino acids. CDR1 is LNHDA, CDR2 SQIVND, per germline (reference sequence). Variable domain in full (rest from reference TRBV19 and TRBJ1-1): DGGITQSPKYLFRKEGQNVTLSCEQNLNHDAMYWYRQDPGQGLRLIYYSQIVNDFQKGDIAEGYSVSREKKESFPLTVTSAQKNPTAFYLCASSIAPGTNTEAFFGQGTRLTVV.

The chain joins TRBV5-6 to TRBJ2-5; D ambiguous. The germline V and J ends were trimmed by 0 bases and 1 base, with 7 bases remaining between them. The CDR3 length is 14 residues. From germline, CDR1 is SGHDT and CDR2 YYEEEE. The chain's CDR3 is CASSLANFQETQYF. In DNA form, the CDR3 reads TGTGCCAGCAGCTTGGCCAACTTCCAAGAGACCCAGTACTTC.

The V call is TRBV30, the J call TRBJ1-1; weak D call: TRBD1 (6 bases). Germline V gene data show CDR1 as GTSNPN and CDR2 as SVGIG (reference sequence). Trimming took 3 bases from V and 0 from J, leaving 17 bases between them. CDR3 length: 16 residues. Here the CDR3 DNA reads TGTGCCTGGAGCCCTTTAAAACAGGGAATGAACACTGAAGCTTTCTTT. Amino acid sequence: CAWSPLKQGMNTEAFF. Full variable domain (outside the CDR3, taken from reference TRBV30 and TRBJ1-1): SQTIHQWPATLVQPVGSPLSLECTVEGTSNPNLYWYRQAAGRGLQLLFYSVGIGQISSEVPQNLSASRPQDRQFILSSKKLLLSDSGFYLCAWSPLKQGMNTEAFFGQGTRLTVV.

The rearrangement joins TRBV5-1 to TRBJ1-5, with no clear D. This CDR3 region has 18 residues. Germline V gene data show CDR1 as SGHRS and CDR2 as YFSETQ. V was trimmed by 0 bases and J by 5 bases, leaving 21 bases between them. CDR3 sequence reads: CASSLALAGGRADQPQHF. In DNA, the CDR3 is TGCGCCAGCAGCTTGGCCTTGGCAGGAGGAAGGGCGGATCAGCCCCAGCATTTT.

A few counts support this clone. The chain combines TRBV5-1 with TRBJ2-7, with 9 bases identical to TRBD1. CDR3 length equals 15 residues. The trim removed 4 bases at V and 3 bases at J, leaving 8 bases unmatched. Germline CDR1 SGHRS, CDR2 YFSETQ. CDR3 in amino acids: CASSPPGQGNYEQYF. In DNA form, the CDR3 reads TGCGCCAGCAGCCCCCCGGGACAGGGAAACTACGAGCAGTACTTC.

This clone was counted a single time. The V and J genes are TRBV9 and TRBJ2-4; D unresolved. The V end lost 5 bases, the J end lost 4 bases, and 7 bases lay between the germline ends. The germline V gene has CDR1 SGDLS and CDR2 YYNGEE. This CDR3 region has 12 residues. CDR3 DNA sequence: TGTGCCAGCAGTGGGCTAAAAAACATTCAGTACTTC. It yields the protein CASSGLKNIQYF.

V is TRBV7-9 and J is TRBJ1-2; D is possibly TRBD1 (6 bases). CDR3 length: 14 amino acids. Trimming stripped 2 bases from V and 0 bases from J, with 7 bases between. Germline CDR1 and CDR2: SEHNR and FQNEAQ (reference sequence). CDR3 protein: CASSLRGANYGYTF. CDR3 coding DNA: TGTGCCAGCAGCTTAAGGGGGGCTAACTATGGCTACACCTTC.